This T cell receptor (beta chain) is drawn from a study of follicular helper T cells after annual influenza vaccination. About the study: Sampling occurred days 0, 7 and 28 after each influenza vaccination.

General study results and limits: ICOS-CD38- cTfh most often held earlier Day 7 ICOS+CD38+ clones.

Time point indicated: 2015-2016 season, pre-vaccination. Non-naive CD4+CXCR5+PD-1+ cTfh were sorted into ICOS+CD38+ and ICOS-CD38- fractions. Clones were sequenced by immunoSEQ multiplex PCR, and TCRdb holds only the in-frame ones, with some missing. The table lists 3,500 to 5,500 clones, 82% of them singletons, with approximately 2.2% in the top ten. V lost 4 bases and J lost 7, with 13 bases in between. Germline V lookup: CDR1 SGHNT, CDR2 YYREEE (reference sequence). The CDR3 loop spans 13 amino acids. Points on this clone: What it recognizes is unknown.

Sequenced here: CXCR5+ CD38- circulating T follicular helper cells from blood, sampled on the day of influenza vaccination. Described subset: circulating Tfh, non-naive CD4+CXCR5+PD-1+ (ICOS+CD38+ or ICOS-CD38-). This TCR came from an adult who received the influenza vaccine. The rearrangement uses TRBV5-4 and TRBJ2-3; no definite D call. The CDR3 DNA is TGTGCCAGCAGCAGTATTGACCTATATACGCAGTATTTT. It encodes CASSSIDLYTQYF.